This T cell receptor (beta chain) is drawn from a study of shared clonotypes between healthy human individuals. Sequencing used immunoSEQ multiplex PCR; TCRdb keeps in-frame clones, though not all of them. This table holds around 2,000,000 clones, less than 95% found once. Naive CD8 populations comprised CD45RO-negative cells positively selected for CCR7, excluding terminally differentiated effector memory CD45RA+ cells. Germline loops: CDR1 SGHAT, CDR2 FQNNGV. V was cut by 1 base and J by 7 bases, with 7 bases left in between. The CDR3 extends over 12 amino acids. V gene TRBV11-2 combines with J gene TRBJ1-1, with D unresolved. This clonotype was obtained from a man aged 18 to 30 in good health. The sequencing input was naive CD8+ T cells sorted from blood. The CDR3 DNA reads TGTGCCAGCAGCTTAGGGGCGGTTGAAGCTTTCTTT. The encoded protein is CASSLGAVEAFF.